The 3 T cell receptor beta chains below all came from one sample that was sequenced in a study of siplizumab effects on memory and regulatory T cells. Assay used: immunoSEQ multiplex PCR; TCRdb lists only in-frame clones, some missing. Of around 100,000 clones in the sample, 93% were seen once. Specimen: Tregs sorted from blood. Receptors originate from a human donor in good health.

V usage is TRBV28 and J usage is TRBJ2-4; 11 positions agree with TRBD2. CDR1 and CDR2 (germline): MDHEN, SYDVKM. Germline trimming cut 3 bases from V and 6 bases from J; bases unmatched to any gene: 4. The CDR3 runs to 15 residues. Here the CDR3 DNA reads TGTGCCAGCAGTTTTAGCGGGGGGGCGGTAAACATTCAGTACTTC. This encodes CASSFSGGAVNIQYF.

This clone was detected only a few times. The CDR3 spells CASSESEGIGYGYTF. The CDR3 region has the DNA TGTGCCAGCAGTGAATCGGAAGGGATAGGGTATGGCTACACCTTC. The chain combines TRBV6-1 with TRBJ1-2; no reliable D call. Trimming took off 2 bases at V and 5 bases at J, with 15 bases between the two ends. This CDR3 comprises 15 residues. Germline values: CDR1 MNHNS, CDR2 SASEGT.

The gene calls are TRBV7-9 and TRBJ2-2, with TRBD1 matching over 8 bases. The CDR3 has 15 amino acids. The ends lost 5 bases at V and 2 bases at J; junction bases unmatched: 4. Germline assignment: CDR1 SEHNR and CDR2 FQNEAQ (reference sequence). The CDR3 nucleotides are TGTGCCAGCAGCCGGGACAGGAGCAACACCGGGGAGCTGTTTTTT. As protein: CASSRDRSNTGELFF. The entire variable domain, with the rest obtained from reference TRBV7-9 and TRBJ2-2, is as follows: DTGVSQNPRHKITKRGQNVTFRCDPISEHNRLYWYRQTLGQGPEFLTYFQNEAQLEKSRLLSDRFSAERPKGSFSTLEIQRTEQGDSAMYLCASSRDRSNTGELFFGEGSRLTVL.